The TCR beta chain under discussion was sequenced for a study of blood T cells in healthy people across ages. The study, taken as a whole, reports: Whereas aged donors had fewer naive CD4+ cells, long-lived donors had more of them and higher diversity.

Primers used in a second PCR of about 6 to 11 cycles were a sample-barcoded 5' primer and a J-beta primer mix. The authors tagged each cDNA molecule using a template-switch adaptor with 12 random nucleotides. A single record per CDR3 protein comes from TCRdb applying MiXCR to the 5' RACE reads. The sample holds about 1.6 million distinct CDR3 sequences, roughly 30% seen once. Aged about 6 to 90, donors were systemically healthy Caucasians from Russia. At least 6.5 million PBMCs were isolated per sample. The germline V gene has CDR1 WSHSY and CDR2 SAAADI. Trimming shortened V by 5 bases and J by 5 bases, and 13 bases separated the two germline ends. This CDR3 is 13 amino acids long. Worth noting for this clonotype: Its cognate antigen is unknown.

The sample consisted of blood. The TCR originated in a woman in her 30s in good health. The genes are TRBV10-2 and TRBJ2-7, with D unresolved. DNA of the CDR3: TGCGCCAGCAGTCCCCGGGCCGCCAACGAGCAGTACTTC. This gives the protein CASSPRAANEQYF.